The next 14 T cell receptor beta chains were all read from a single sample in a study of CD4+ T cells in melanoma. Here immunoSEQ multiplex PCR was the method, and the copy in TCRdb shows in-frame clones only, minus some. The table records roughly 52,000 clones, 55% to 75% of them present only once. Sequencing was carried out using tumor tissue. The receptors here all came from a human donor with melanoma.

This clone has just one count. The chain uses TRBV27 and TRBJ1-1; D uncertain. The CDR3 spans 13 residues. V lost 2 bases and J lost 4, with 8 bases in between. The germline CDR1 and CDR2 sequences are MNHEY and SMNVEV (reference sequence). The DNA of the CDR3 is TGTGCCAGCAGTTTAGGAATGGTCACTGAAGCTTTCTTT. Amino acid sequence: CASSLGMVTEAFF.

The chain uses TRBV4-1 and TRBJ1-1; TRBD1 agrees at 8 bases. V dropped 3 bases and J dropped 6; count of bases not matched to a gene: 6. The CDR3 totals 14 residues. Germline V gives CDR1 MGHRA, CDR2 YSYEKL. This chain's CDR3 is CASSHGQGWSEAFF. The CDR3 nucleotides read TGCGCCAGCAGCCACGGACAGGGATGGTCTGAAGCTTTCTTT.

This chain connects TRBV7-6 to TRBJ1-1; no definite D call. CDR1 SGHVS and CDR2 FNYEAQ come from the germline V gene. The CDR3 has 13 residues. V gave up 8 bases and J gave up 0 bases, with 10 bases separating them. The CDR3 here is CASSQRVNTEAFF. The CDR3 bases are TGTGCCAGCTCCCAGAGGGTGAACACTGAAGCTTTCTTT.

This chain joins TRBV19 and TRBJ2-5, with D tentatively TRBD1 (5 bases). CDR1 is LNHDA, CDR2 SQIVND, per germline (reference sequence). V gave up 3 bases and J gave up 6 bases, with 11 bases separating them. CDR3 length: 13 amino acids. The DNA of the CDR3 is TGTGCCAGTAGTATGACAGACCGCCAGACCCAGTACTTC. Its protein product is CASSMTDRQTQYF.

Of note for this clone: The CDR3 does not end in the conserved phenylalanine or tryptophan, so this is likely a read error. The DNA is omitted, as the CDR3 cannot be located on it reliably, and the CDR3 follows TCRdb's listing. The CDR3 loop is CASSWGHT. The V gene is TRBV5-1, the J gene TRBJ2-4; TRBD1 reflects the table's D call only, with no check against the DNA. The CDR3 length is 8 residues, termini included. The germline V gene encodes CDR1 SGHRS and CDR2 YFSETQ.

The gene calls are TRBV28 and TRBJ1-1; tentative D call: TRBD1 (6 bases). V gave up 8 bases and J gave up 1 base, with 14 bases separating them. Per germline, CDR1 MDHEN and CDR2 SYDVKM. The CDR3 contains 14 residues. CDR3 sequence reads: CASEQGLGNTEAFF. Written as DNA, the CDR3 is TGTGCCAGCGAACAGGGTCTGGGGAACACTGAAGCTTTCTTT. The full variable domain, in which reference TRBV28 and TRBJ1-1 provide the parts outside the CDR3, is DVKVTQSSRYLVKRTGEKVFLECVQDMDHENMFWYRQDPGLGLRLIYFSYDVKMKEKGDIPEGYSVSREKKERFSLILESASTNQTSMYLCASEQGLGNTEAFFGQGTRLTVV.

The V call is TRBV6-5, the J call TRBJ2-7; D ambiguous. Germline V gene lookup returns CDR1 MNHEY and CDR2 SVGAGI. Trimming removed 5 bases from V and 4 bases from J, with 9 bases in between. The CDR3 has 12 amino acids. In DNA, the CDR3 is TGTGCCAGCAGTAACAGTTATTACGAGCAGTACTTC. Translating gives CASSNSYYEQYF.

V gene TRBV5-1 combines with J gene TRBJ2-1; the match to TRBD1 covers 7 bases. This CDR3 is built from 13 residues. Per the germline V gene, CDR1 is SGHRS and CDR2 is YFSETQ. V trimming: 2 bases; J trimming: 6 bases; junction bases outside the gene matches: 2. CDR3 nucleotide sequence: TGCGCCAGCAGCTTTGAGGGGGCCAATGAGCAGTTCTTC. Translation gives CASSFEGANEQFF.

The chain links TRBV6-5 to TRBJ2-7; possible D gene TRBD2, 7 bases. The germline gives CDR1 MNHEY, CDR2 SVGAGI. Trimming shortened V by 6 bases and J by 6 bases, and 9 bases separated the two germline ends. CDR3 length: 11 residues. DNA for the CDR3: TGTGCCAGCAGCGGGGGGCGCGAGCAGTACTTC. Translation: CASSGGREQYF.

This chain links TRBV4-3 with TRBJ1-2; 10 positions agree with TRBD1. With 1 base clipped from V and 7 bases from J, the junction kept 12 bases outside the gene matches. In germline, CDR1 is LGHNA, CDR2 YSLEER. The CDR3 contains 17 residues. The CDR3 loop is CASSQAGTGAVRGGYTF. For the CDR3, the DNA is TGCGCCAGCAGCCAAGCCGGGACAGGGGCGGTTAGGGGTGGCTACACCTTC.

V and J are TRBV5-1 and TRBJ1-3, with D unresolved. This CDR3 is 15 amino acids long. CDR1 is SGHRS, CDR2 YFSETQ, per germline. With 0 bases removed from V and 0 bases from J, the gap between germline ends came to 7 bases. The CDR3: CASSLVPYSGNTIYF. The CDR3 nucleotides are TGCGCCAGCAGCTTGGTTCCTTACTCTGGAAACACCATATATTTT.

This chain links TRBV6-6 with TRBJ2-7; 9 positions match TRBD2. V was pared by 3 bases and J by 4 bases, with 4 bases of the junction left unmatched. The CDR3 has 14 residues. Looked up from germline, CDR1 is MNHNY and CDR2 is SVGAGI (reference sequence). CDR3 residues: CASSYRAGGYEQYF. The CDR3 nucleotides are TGTGCCAGCAGTTATAGGGCGGGGGGGTACGAGCAGTACTTC.

V and J are TRBV7-9 and TRBJ2-7; D ambiguous. The germline V gene encodes CDR1 SEHNR and CDR2 FQNEAQ (reference sequence). This CDR3 contains 12 residues. Trimming took off 5 bases at V and 5 bases at J, with 10 bases between the two ends. The CDR3 DNA reads as TGTGCCAGCAGCGTTAGTCGAGACGAGCAGTACTTC. Translated: CASSVSRDEQYF.

Concerning this clone: Other DNA sequences in the sample encode the same CDR3. The chain is built from TRBV6-5 and TRBJ1-1, with D maybe TRBD1 (5 bases). Between the trimmed V and J ends, which lost 4 bases and 5 bases, there was a span of 14 bases. The germline V gene encodes CDR1 MNHEY and CDR2 SVGAGI. CDR3 length: 14 residues. CDR3 bases: TGTGCCAGCAGTTTGGGGACGGGGGGTACTGAAGCTTTCTTT. It encodes CASSLGTGGTEAFF.